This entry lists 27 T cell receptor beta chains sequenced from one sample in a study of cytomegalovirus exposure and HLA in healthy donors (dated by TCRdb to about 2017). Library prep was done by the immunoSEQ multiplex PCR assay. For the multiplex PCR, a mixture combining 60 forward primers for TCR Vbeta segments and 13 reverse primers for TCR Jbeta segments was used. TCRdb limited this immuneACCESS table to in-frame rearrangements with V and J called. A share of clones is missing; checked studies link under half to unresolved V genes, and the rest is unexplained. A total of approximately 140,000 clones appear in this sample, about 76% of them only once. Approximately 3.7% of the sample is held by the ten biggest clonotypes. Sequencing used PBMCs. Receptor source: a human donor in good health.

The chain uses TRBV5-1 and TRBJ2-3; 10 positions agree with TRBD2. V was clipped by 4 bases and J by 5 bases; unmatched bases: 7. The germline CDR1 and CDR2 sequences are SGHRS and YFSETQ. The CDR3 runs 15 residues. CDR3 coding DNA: TGCGCCAGCAGCGTCGGACTAGCGGAGGTAGATACGCAGTATTTT. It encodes CASSVGLAEVDTQYF.

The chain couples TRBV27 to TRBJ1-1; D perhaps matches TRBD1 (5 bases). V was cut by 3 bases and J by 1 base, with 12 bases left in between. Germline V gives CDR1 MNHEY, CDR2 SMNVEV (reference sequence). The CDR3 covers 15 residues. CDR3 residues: CASSFLGGANTEAFF. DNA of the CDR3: TGTGCCAGCAGTTTCTTGGGAGGGGCGAACACTGAAGCTTTCTTT.

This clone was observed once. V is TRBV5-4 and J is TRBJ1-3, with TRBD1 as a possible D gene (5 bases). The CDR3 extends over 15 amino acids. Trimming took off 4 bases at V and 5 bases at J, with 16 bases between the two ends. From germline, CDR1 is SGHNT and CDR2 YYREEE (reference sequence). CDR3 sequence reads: CASSPTGGERNTIYF. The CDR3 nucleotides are TGTGCCAGCAGCCCGACGGGGGGAGAGCGAAACACCATATATTTT.

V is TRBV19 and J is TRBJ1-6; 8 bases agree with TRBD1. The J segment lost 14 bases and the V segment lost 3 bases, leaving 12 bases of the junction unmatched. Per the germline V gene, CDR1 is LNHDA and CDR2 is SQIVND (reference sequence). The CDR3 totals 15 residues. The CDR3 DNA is TGTGCCAGTAGTATTGCCCAGGGGGCCCGTGGTGCCCTCCACTTT. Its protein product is CASSIAQGARGALHF.

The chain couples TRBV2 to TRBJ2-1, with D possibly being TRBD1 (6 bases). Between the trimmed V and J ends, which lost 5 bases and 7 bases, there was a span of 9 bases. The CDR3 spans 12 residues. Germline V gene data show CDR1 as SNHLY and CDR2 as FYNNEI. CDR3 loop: CASSQTGNEQFF. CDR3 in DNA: TGTGCCAGCAGTCAAACAGGGAATGAGCAGTTCTTC.

CDR3 bases: TGTGCCAGCAGTTACCTTCACAGACCCGATCAGCCCCAGCATTTT. Amino acid sequence: CASSYLHRPDQPQHF. The V and J genes are TRBV6-4 and TRBJ1-5; no reliable D call. The CDR3 consists of 15 residues. V lost 5 bases and J 5 bases, leaving 16 bases between the germline ends. Germline lookup yields CDR1 MRHNA and CDR2 SNTAGT.

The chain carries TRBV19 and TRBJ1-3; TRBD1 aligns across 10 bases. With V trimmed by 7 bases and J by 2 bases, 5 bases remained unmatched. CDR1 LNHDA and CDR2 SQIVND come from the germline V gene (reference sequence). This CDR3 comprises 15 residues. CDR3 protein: CASIPGTGAGNTIYF. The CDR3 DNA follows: TGTGCCAGTATCCCCGGGACAGGGGCTGGAAACACCATATATTTT.

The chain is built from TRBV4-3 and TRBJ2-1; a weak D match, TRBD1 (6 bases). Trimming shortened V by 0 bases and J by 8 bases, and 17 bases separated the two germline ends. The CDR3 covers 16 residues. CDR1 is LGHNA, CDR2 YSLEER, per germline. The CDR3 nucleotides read TGCGCCAGCAGCCAAGAGGCAACAGGGACGGTCGATGAGCAGTTCTTC. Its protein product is CASSQEATGTVDEQFF.

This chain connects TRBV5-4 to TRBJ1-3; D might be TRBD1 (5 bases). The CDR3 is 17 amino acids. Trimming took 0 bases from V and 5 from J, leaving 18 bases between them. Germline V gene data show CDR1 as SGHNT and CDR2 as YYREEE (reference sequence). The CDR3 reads CASSLDQGLNSRNTIYF. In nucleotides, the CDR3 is TGTGCCAGCAGCTTGGATCAGGGACTTAACTCCCGAAACACCATATATTTT.

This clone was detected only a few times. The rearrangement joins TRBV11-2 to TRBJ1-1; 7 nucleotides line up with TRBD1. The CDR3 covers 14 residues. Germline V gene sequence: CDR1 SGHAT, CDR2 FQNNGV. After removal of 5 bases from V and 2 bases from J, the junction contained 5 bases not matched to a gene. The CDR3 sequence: CASSQQGINTEAFF. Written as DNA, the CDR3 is TGTGCCAGCAGCCAACAGGGGATAAACACTGAAGCTTTCTTT. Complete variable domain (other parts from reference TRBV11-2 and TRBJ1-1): EAGVAQSPRYKIIEKRQSVAFWCNPISGHATLYWYQQILGQGPKLLIQFQNNGVVDDSQLPKDRFSAERLKGVDSTLKIQPAKLEDSAVYLCASSQQGINTEAFFGQGTRLTVV.

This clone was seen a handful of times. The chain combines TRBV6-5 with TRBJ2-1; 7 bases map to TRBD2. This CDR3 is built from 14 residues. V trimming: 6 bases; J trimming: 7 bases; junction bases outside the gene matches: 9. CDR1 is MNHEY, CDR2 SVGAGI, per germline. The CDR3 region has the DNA TGTGCCAGCAGCTACCTGACTAGCTTGAATGAGCAGTTCTTC. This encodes CASSYLTSLNEQFF.

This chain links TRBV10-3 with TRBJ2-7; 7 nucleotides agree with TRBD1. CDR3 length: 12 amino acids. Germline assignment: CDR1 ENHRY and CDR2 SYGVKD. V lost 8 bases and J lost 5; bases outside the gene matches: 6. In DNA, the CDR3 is TGTGCCATCGGCCAACAGGGGAACGAGCAGTACTTC. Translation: CAIGQQGNEQYF.

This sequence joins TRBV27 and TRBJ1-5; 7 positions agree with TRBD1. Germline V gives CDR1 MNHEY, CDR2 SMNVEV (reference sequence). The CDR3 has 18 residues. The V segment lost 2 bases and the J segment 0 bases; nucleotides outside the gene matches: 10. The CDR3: CASSLRQGARGSNQPQHF. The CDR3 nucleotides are TGTGCCAGCAGTTTAAGACAGGGTGCCCGGGGTAGCAATCAGCCCCAGCATTTT.

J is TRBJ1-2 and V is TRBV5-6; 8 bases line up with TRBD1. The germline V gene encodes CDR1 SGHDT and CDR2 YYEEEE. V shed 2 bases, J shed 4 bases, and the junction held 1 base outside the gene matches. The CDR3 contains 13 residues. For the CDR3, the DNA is TGTGCCAGCAGCTTACAGGGGGGCTATGGCTACACCTTC. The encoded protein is CASSLQGGYGYTF.

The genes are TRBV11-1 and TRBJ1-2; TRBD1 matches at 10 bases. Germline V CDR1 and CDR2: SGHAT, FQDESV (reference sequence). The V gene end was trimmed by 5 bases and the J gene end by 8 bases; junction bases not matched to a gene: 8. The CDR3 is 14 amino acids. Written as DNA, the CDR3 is TGTGCCAGCAGCCGGCCCGGGACAGGGGACGGCTACACCTTC. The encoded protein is CASSRPGTGDGYTF.

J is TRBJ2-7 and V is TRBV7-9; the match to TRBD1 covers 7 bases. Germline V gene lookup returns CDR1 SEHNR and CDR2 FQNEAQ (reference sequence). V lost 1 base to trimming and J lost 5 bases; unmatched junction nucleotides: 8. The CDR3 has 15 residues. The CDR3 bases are TGTGCCAGCAGCTTAGTGTCACAGGGGAGAGACGAGCAGTACTTC. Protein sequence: CASSLVSQGRDEQYF.

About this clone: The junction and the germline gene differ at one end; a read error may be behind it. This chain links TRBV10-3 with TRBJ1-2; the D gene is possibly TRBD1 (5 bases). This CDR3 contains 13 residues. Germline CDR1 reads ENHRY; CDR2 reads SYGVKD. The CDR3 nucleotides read TGTGCCATCATCCCGGGACTAAGTTTGGGCTACCCCTTC. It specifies CAIIPGLSLGYPF.

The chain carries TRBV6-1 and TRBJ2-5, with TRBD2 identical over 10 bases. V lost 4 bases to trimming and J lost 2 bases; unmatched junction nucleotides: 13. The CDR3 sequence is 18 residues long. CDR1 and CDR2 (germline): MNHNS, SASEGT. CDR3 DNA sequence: TGTGCCAGCAGTGTAACTAGCGGGACCTTCGTACGGCAAGAGACCCAGTACTTC. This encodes CASSVTSGTFVRQETQYF.

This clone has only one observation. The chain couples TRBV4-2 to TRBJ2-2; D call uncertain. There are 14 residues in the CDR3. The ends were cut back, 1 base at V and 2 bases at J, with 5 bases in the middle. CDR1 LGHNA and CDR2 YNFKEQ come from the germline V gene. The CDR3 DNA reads TGTGCCAGCAGCCAAGCAGATAACACCGGGGAGCTGTTTTTT. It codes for CASSQADNTGELFF.

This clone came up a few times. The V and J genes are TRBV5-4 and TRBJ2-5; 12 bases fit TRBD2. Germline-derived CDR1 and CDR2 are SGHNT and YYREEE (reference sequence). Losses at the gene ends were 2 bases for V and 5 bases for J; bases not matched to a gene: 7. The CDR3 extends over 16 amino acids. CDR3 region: CASSFRLAGDGETQYF. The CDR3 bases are TGTGCCAGCAGCTTCCGACTAGCGGGGGATGGGGAGACCCAGTACTTC. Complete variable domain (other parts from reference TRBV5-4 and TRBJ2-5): ETGVTQSPTHLIKTRGQQVTLRCSSQSGHNTVSWYQQALGQGPQFIFQYYREEENGRGNFPPRFSGLQFPNYSSELNVNALELDDSALYLCASSFRLAGDGETQYFGPGTRLLVL.

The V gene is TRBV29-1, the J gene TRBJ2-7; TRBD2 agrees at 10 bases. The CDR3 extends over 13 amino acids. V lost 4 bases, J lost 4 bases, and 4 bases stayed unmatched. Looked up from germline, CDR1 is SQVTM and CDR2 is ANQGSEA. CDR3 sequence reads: CSVGTSGSYEQYF. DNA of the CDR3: TGCAGCGTTGGGACTAGCGGCTCTTACGAGCAGTACTTC.

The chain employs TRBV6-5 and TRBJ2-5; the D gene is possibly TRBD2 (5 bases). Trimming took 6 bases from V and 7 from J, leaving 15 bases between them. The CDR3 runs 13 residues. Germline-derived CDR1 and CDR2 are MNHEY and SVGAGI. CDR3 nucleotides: TGTGCCAGCAGCAGGCCTTCGGGGAGGACCCAGTACTTC. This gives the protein CASSRPSGRTQYF.

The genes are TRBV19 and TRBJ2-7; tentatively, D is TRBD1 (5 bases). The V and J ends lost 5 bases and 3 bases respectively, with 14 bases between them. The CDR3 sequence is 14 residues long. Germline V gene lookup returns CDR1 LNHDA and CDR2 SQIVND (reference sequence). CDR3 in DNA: TGTGCCAGTAGTGCTAAAAGGGGCAGCTACGAGCAGTACTTC. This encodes CASSAKRGSYEQYF.

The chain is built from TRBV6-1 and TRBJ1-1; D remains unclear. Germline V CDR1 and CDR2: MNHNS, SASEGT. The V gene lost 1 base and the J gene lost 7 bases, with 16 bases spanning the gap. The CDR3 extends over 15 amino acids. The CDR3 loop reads CASSEVFGRRSEAFF. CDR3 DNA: TGTGCCAGCAGTGAAGTTTTCGGTAGGAGGAGTGAAGCTTTCTTT.

The CDR3 nucleotides are TGTGCCAGTAGGGGGCCAGGGGGACCTAATGAAAAACTGTTTTTT. Protein sequence: CASRGPGGPNEKLFF. The rearrangement uses TRBV19 and TRBJ1-4, with 7 bases matching TRBD1. CDR1 LNHDA and CDR2 SQIVND come from the germline V gene (reference sequence). The CDR3 consists of 15 residues. Trimming at V came to 6 bases and at J to 3 bases, leaving 7 bases not matched to a gene.

The CDR3 nucleotides are TGTGCCAGCAGCACCGGACAGGGCCCTGGTGGCTACACCTTC. The encoded protein is CASSTGQGPGGYTF. This chain joins TRBV7-9 and TRBJ1-2; 8 nucleotides align to TRBD1. The CDR3 covers 14 residues. V shed 5 bases and J 7 bases; nucleotides not matched to a gene: 9. Germline values: CDR1 SEHNR, CDR2 FQNEAQ (reference sequence).

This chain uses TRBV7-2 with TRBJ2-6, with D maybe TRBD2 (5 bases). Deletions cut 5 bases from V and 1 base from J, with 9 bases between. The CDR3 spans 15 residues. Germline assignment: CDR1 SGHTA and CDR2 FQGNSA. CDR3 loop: CASSIWRSGANVLTF. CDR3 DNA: TGTGCCAGCAGCATATGGAGGTCTGGGGCCAACGTCCTGACTTTC.